This T cell receptor beta chain was identified during a study of T cell repertoires in ileal Crohn's disease. On the study more broadly: Around 40% were active smokers at surgery; median disease duration was around 7.9 years.

Trimming took 5 bases from V and 6 from J; bases not matched to a gene: 9. The V gene's germline CDR1 is MNHEY and CDR2 SVGAGI. CDR3 length: 14 residues. Time point described: neoterminal ileum biopsy at postoperative endoscopy, about 6 months after surgery. Method: immunoSEQ multiplex PCR; TCRdb's copy keeps in-frame clones and lacks some. Of about 62,000 clones listed, around 90% were seen once; the top ten hold around 2.1%. The chain couples TRBV6-5 to TRBJ2-7; 8 positions agree with TRBD1. This sequence originates from an adult with Crohn's disease. The specimen was ileal tissue. The CDR3 loop is CASSNRGSYGEQYV. Written as DNA, the CDR3 is TGTGCCAGCAGTAACAGGGGGTCCTACGGCGAGCAGTACGTC.